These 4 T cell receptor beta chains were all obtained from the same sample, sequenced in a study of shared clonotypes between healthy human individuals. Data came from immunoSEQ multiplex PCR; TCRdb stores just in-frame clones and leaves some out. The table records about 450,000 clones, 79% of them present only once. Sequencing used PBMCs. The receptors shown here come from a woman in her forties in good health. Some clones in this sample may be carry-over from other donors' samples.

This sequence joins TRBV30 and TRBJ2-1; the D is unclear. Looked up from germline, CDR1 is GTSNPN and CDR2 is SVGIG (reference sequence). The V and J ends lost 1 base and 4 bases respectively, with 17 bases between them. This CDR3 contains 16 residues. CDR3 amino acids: CAWSARSSSLYNEQFF. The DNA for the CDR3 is TGTGCCTGGAGTGCTCGATCCTCCTCGTTGTACAATGAGCAGTTCTTC. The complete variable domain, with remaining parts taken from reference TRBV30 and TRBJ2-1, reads SQTIHQWPATLVQPVGSPLSLECTVEGTSNPNLYWYRQAAGRGLQLLFYSVGIGQISSEVPQNLSASRPQDRQFILSSKKLLLSDSGFYLCAWSARSSSLYNEQFFGPGTRLTVL.

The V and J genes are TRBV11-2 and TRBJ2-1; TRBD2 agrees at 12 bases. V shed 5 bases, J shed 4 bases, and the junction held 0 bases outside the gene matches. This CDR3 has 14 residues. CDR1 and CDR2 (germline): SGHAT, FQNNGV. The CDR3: CASSGTSGYNEQFF. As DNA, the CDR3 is TGTGCCAGCAGCGGGACTAGCGGGTACAATGAGCAGTTCTTC.

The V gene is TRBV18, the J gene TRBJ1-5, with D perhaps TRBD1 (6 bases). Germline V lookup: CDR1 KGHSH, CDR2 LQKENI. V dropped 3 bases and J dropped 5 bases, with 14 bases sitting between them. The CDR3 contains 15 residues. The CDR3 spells CASSPGQSSDQPQHF. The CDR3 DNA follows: TGTGCCAGCTCACCCGGACAGTCATCGGATCAGCCCCAGCATTTT.

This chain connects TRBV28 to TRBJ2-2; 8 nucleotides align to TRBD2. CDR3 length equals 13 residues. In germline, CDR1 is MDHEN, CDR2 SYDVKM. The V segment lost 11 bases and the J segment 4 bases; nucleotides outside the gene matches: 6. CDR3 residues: CAPGRVGTGELFF. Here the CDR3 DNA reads TGTGCCCCCGGGAGGGTGGGCACCGGGGAGCTGTTTTTT.